This passage covers 14 T cell receptor beta chains from one sample sequenced in a study of CD8 T cells in Susac syndrome. An amount of RNA that ranged from roughly 0.45 to 1 ug was reverse transcribed with random hexamers. TCRdb re-derived calls from the immunoSEQ multiplex PCR reads in MiXCR, one entry per CDR3 protein. The table lists roughly 200,000 distinct CDR3 sequences, almost 96% of them singletons. The sequenced sample consisted of CD4+ T cells from PBMCs. The receptor set was obtained from a human donor with multiple sclerosis.

The rearrangement links TRBV4-1 to TRBJ1-2; 12 bases are shared with TRBD1. There are 16 residues in the CDR3. Germline assignment: CDR1 MGHRA and CDR2 YSYEKL. J gave up 3 bases and V 2 bases, and 4 bases lay outside the gene matches. As DNA, the CDR3 is TGCGCCAGCAGCCAAACCGGGACAGGGGGCGACTATGGCTACACCTTC. The encoded protein is CASSQTGTGGDYGYTF.

V is TRBV9 and J is TRBJ2-7, with D possibly being TRBD2 (5 bases). V lost 0 bases to trimming and J lost 0 bases, with 10 bases between them. CDR1 SGDLS and CDR2 YYNGEE come from the germline V gene. The CDR3 loop spans 15 amino acids. The CDR3 region has the DNA TGTGCCAGCAGCGTAGAAGAGGGATTCTCCTACGAGCAGTACTTC. This gives the protein CASSVEEGFSYEQYF.

This clonotype appeared a few times. The genes are TRBV19 and TRBJ1-1; no clear D gene. Germline values: CDR1 LNHDA, CDR2 SQIVND (reference sequence). V lost 2 bases to trimming and J lost 2 bases, with 0 bases between them. This CDR3 has 11 amino acids. CDR3 sequence reads: CASSINTEAFF. In nucleotides, the CDR3 is TGTGCCAGTAGTATAAACACTGAAGCTTTCTTT. Variable domain in full (rest from reference TRBV19 and TRBJ1-1): DGGITQSPKYLFRKEGQNVTLSCEQNLNHDAMYWYRQDPGQGLRLIYYSQIVNDFQKGDIAEGYSVSREKKESFPLTVTSAQKNPTAFYLCASSINTEAFFGQGTRLTVV.

The chain couples TRBV27 to TRBJ2-1, with unresolved D. The CDR3 extends over 12 amino acids. Germline V gene data show CDR1 as MNHEY and CDR2 as SMNVEV (reference sequence). Between the trimmed V and J ends, which lost 3 bases and 10 bases, there was a span of 10 bases. The CDR3 DNA reads as TGTGCCAGCAGTTTTCCCCCAGCGGAGCAGTTCTTC. Its protein product is CASSFPPAEQFF.

The chain has TRBV3-1 and TRBJ2-3, with TRBD2 as a possible D gene (6 bases). The germline V gene has CDR1 LGHDT and CDR2 YNNKEL (reference sequence). The CDR3 is made up of 14 amino acids. Between the trimmed V and J ends, which lost 0 bases and 4 bases, there was a span of 8 bases. Written as DNA, the CDR3 is TGTGCCAGCAGCCAAGAGTGGGGGGCAGATACGCAGTATTTT. Translating gives CASSQEWGADTQYF.

The chain links TRBV6-6 to TRBJ1-5; 12 nucleotides line up with TRBD1. CDR3 length: 14 residues. The V segment lost 8 bases and the J segment 3 bases; nucleotides outside the gene matches: 2. Germline V gene lookup returns CDR1 MNHNY and CDR2 SVGAGI (reference sequence). The CDR3 loop reads CASGTGGPNQPQHF. In nucleotides, the CDR3 is TGTGCCAGCGGGACAGGGGGCCCCAATCAGCCCCAGCATTTT.

The chain employs TRBV7-9 and TRBJ2-1; 7 nucleotides align to TRBD1. The V and J ends lost 5 bases and 2 bases, in that order; junction bases with no gene match: 6. Per germline, CDR1 SEHNR and CDR2 FQNEAQ (reference sequence). CDR3 length equals 15 residues. The CDR3 DNA follows: TGTGCCAGCAGCCACGACAGGGCCCCCTACAATGAGCAGTTCTTC. This sequence encodes CASSHDRAPYNEQFF.

The V gene is TRBV5-6, the J gene TRBJ2-3; the D gene could be TRBD1 or TRBD2 (7 bases each). The CDR3 sequence is 16 residues long. Trimming took 6 bases from V and 7 from J, leaving 24 bases between them. Germline assignment: CDR1 SGHDT and CDR2 YYEEEE. Here the CDR3 reads CASTKGRGPFRNTQYF. The CDR3 DNA reads TGTGCCAGCACCAAGGGGAGGGGGCCCTTTCGAAATACGCAGTATTTT.

The V call is TRBV9, the J call TRBJ1-2; D is ambiguous. CDR1 and CDR2 (germline): SGDLS, YYNGEE. V was cut by 6 bases and J by 0 bases, with 12 bases left in between. The CDR3 covers 14 residues. DNA for the CDR3: TGTGCCAGCACTCGGGTACTGGCTAACTATGGCTACACCTTC. It encodes CASTRVLANYGYTF.

This clonotype was seen just once. The V call is TRBV19, the J call TRBJ1-5; 7 positions agree with TRBD1. Per the germline V gene, CDR1 is LNHDA and CDR2 is SQIVND (reference sequence). The CDR3 spans 17 residues. The ends lost 2 bases at V and 1 base at J; junction bases unmatched: 8. CDR3 DNA: TGTGCCAGTAGTATATCCCGACAGGGTACGAGCAATCAGCCCCAGCATTTT. It encodes CASSISRQGTSNQPQHF.

The V call is TRBV9, the J call TRBJ2-3; D remains unclear. V was cut by 4 bases and J by 2 bases, with 17 bases left in between. The CDR3 is made up of 16 amino acids. Per the germline V gene, CDR1 is SGDLS and CDR2 is YYNGEE. CDR3 amino acids: CASSPKVGMDTDTQYF. As DNA, the CDR3 is TGTGCCAGCAGCCCAAAGGTTGGGATGGACACAGATACGCAGTATTTT. The full variable domain, its missing parts supplied by reference TRBV9 and TRBJ2-3, is DSGVTQTPKHLITATGQRVTLRCSPRSGDLSVYWYQQSLDQGLQFLIQYYNGEERAKGNILERFSAQQFPDLHSELNLSSLELGDSALYFCASSPKVGMDTDTQYFGPGTRLTVL.

The chain joins TRBV7-3 to TRBJ2-5; 8 nucleotides align to TRBD2. V lost 5 bases to trimming and J lost 0 bases; unmatched junction nucleotides: 8. The CDR3 extends over 16 amino acids. Germline lookup yields CDR1 SGHTA and CDR2 FQGTGA. Here the CDR3 reads CASSPSGGAYQETQYF. CDR3 nucleotides: TGTGCCAGCAGCCCCAGCGGGGGCGCGTACCAAGAGACCCAGTACTTC.

The chain recombines TRBV15 with TRBJ2-3; D gene unclear. CDR3 length equals 14 residues. V was pared by 7 bases and J by 4 bases, with 15 bases between. Germline V lookup: CDR1 LNHNV, CDR2 YYDKDF (reference sequence). DNA of the CDR3: TGTGCCACCAAGCGCTCCCCACCCTCAGATACGCAGTATTTT. It specifies CATKRSPPSDTQYF.

The chain combines TRBV6-4 with TRBJ2-2; D is unresolved. CDR1 MRHNA and CDR2 SNTAGT come from the germline V gene. With 3 bases removed from V and 7 bases from J, the gap between germline ends came to 9 bases. The CDR3 is made up of 13 amino acids. This CDR3 reads CASSEAIRGELFF. The CDR3 nucleotides are TGTGCCAGCAGTGAAGCAATTCGCGGGGAGCTGTTTTTT.